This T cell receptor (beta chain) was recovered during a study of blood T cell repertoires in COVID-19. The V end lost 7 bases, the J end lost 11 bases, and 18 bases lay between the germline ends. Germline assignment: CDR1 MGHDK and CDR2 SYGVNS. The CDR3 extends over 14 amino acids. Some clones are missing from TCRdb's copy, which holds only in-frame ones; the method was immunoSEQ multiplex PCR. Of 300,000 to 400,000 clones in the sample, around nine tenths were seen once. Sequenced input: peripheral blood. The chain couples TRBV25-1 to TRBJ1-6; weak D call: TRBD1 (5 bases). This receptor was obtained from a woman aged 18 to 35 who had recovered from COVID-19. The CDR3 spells CASMGAGTFPPLHF. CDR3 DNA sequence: TGTGCCAGCATGGGAGCAGGGACTTTTCCACCCCTCCACTTT.